One and the same sample provided the 22 T cell receptor beta chains below, sequenced in a study of blood T cells in healthy people across ages. The authors ran a second PCR of about 6 to 11 cycles using a sample-barcoded 5' primer and a J-beta primer mix. From the 5' RACE reads, TCRdb called clonotypes with MiXCR, one entry per CDR3 protein. The table lists about 730,000 distinct CDR3 sequences, around 40% of them singletons. Sequences were obtained from blood. The receptors were gathered from a woman aged 60-75 years in good health.

The chain recombines TRBV20-1 with TRBJ2-1, with D possibly TRBD2 on 7 matching bases. Trimming pared 3 bases from V and 9 bases from J, leaving 21 bases between. CDR1 and CDR2 (germline): DFQATT, SNEGSKA (reference sequence). The CDR3 is made up of 15 amino acids. The CDR3 is CSARVEGGPWSEQFF. CDR3 nucleotide sequence: TGCAGTGCTAGGGTTGAGGGGGGGCCTTGGAGTGAGCAGTTCTTC.

CDR3 DNA sequence: TGTGCCACCAGTGAACGGACCGGGACAGGGGTCGACAATGAGCAGTTCTTC. Protein sequence: CATSERTGTGVDNEQFF. The V gene is TRBV24-1, the J gene TRBJ2-1; TRBD1 aligns across 10 bases. Germline V CDR1 and CDR2: KGHDR, SFDVKD. V trimming: 4 bases; J trimming: 5 bases; junction bases outside the gene matches: 10. There are 17 residues in the CDR3.

This rearrangement joins TRBV7-9 to TRBJ1-5, with a possible D match to TRBD1 (6 bases). V lost 5 bases and J 7 bases, leaving 18 bases between the germline ends. Per the germline V gene, CDR1 is SEHNR and CDR2 is FQNEAQ (reference sequence). There are 15 residues in the CDR3. The CDR3 loop is CASSPSPDRTQPQHF. CDR3 nucleotide sequence: TGTGCCAGCAGCCCTAGTCCCGACAGGACGCAGCCCCAGCATTTT.

About this clonotype: One junction end does not reproduce the germline sequence, and a read error may be involved. J is TRBJ2-5 and V is TRBV27, with TRBD2 matching 13 bases. The germline gives CDR1 MNHEY, CDR2 SMNVEV (reference sequence). This CDR3 has 15 amino acids. The CDR3 DNA follows: TGTGCCAGCAGGCCACTAGCGGGGGGGGAAGAGACCCGGTACTTC. Translating it yields CASRPLAGGEETRYF.

The chain links TRBV30 to TRBJ2-7, with D hard to call. CDR3 length: 10 residues. V shed 3 bases and J shed 3 bases, with 3 bases lying between them. From germline, CDR1 is GTSNPN and CDR2 SVGIG (reference sequence). The CDR3 loop is CAWRDYEQYF. The CDR3 DNA reads TGTGCCTGGAGAGACTACGAGCAGTACTTC.

This clonotype was seen a few times. This sequence joins TRBV5-1 and TRBJ1-6; 10 bases line up with TRBD1. V lost 4 bases, J lost 9 bases, and 7 bases stayed unmatched. The CDR3 is 15 residues long. Germline CDR1 reads SGHRS; CDR2 reads YFSETQ. The CDR3 coding sequence is TGCGCCAGCAGCACCGGGACAGGGGACGGTTCACCCCTCCACTTT. It is translated as CASSTGTGDGSPLHF.

This clonotype came up many times. The V gene is TRBV4-2, the J gene TRBJ2-1; TRBD2 matches at 9 bases. With 0 bases clipped from V and 10 bases from J, the junction kept 10 bases outside the gene matches. CDR3 length: 16 residues. CDR1 and CDR2 from the germline V gene are LGHNA and YNFKEQ. DNA for the CDR3: TGTGCCAGCAGCCAAGATAGAGCGGGGGGATTACCCGAGCAGTTCTTC. Its protein is CASSQDRAGGLPEQFF.

Concerning this clonotype itself: Its ends do not fully match the called genes, so a read error is possible. This sequence joins TRBV9 and TRBJ2-7, with a possible D match to TRBD1 (6 bases). The CDR3 consists of 15 residues. CDR1 SGDLS and CDR2 YYNGEE come from the germline V gene. This chain's CDR3 is CASSVGGQRTYEQYF. CDR3 DNA: TGTGCCAGCAGTGTAGGTGGACAGAGGACCTACGAGCAGTACTTC. The full variable domain, its missing parts supplied by reference TRBV9 and TRBJ2-7, is DSGVTQTPKHLITATGQRVTLRCSPRSGDLSVYWYQQSLDQGLQFLIQYYNGEERAKGNILERFSAQQFPDLHSELNLSSLELGDSALYFCASSVGGQRTYEQYFGPGTRLTVT.

The table lists this clonotype with many counts. The chain joins TRBV9 to TRBJ2-1; 12 nucleotides line up with TRBD2. V lost 1 base and J lost 10; bases outside the gene matches: 6. Germline loops: CDR1 SGDLS, CDR2 YYNGEE. The CDR3 has 15 amino acids. CDR3 coding DNA: TGTGCCAGCAGCGTAAAAGGGACTAGCGGGCGGGAGCAGTTCTTC. Protein sequence: CASSVKGTSGREQFF.

This clonotype occurred a few times. DNA of the CDR3: TGTGCCAGCAGTTCGACAGGGGGCATGTATAATTCACCCCTCCACTTT. It yields the protein CASSSTGGMYNSPLHF. The chain employs TRBV11-2 and TRBJ1-6; 10 bases fit TRBD1. CDR1 is SGHAT and CDR2 is FQNNGV in the germline V gene. J lost 4 bases, V lost 6 bases, and 6 bases had no gene match. The CDR3 extends over 16 amino acids. The variable domain in full, completed from reference TRBV11-2 and TRBJ1-6, reads EAGVAQSPRYKIIEKRQSVAFWCNPISGHATLYWYQQILGQGPKLLIQFQNNGVVDDSQLPKDRFSAERLKGVDSTLKIQPAKLEDSAVYLCASSSTGGMYNSPLHFGNGTRLTVT.

This clonotype has more than one count but fewer than ten. The chain has TRBV7-2 and TRBJ2-7, with 9 bases matching TRBD1. The CDR3 runs 14 residues. With 5 bases clipped from V and 3 bases from J, the junction kept 5 bases outside the gene matches. Per the germline V gene, CDR1 is SGHTA and CDR2 is FQGNSA. The CDR3 bases are TGTGCCAGCAGCCGGACGGGACAGGGCTACGAGCAGTACTTC. It encodes CASSRTGQGYEQYF.

This clonotype showed up just a few times. The rearrangement uses TRBV20-1 and TRBJ1-5; D is unresolved. The V and J ends lost 6 bases and 2 bases respectively, with 14 bases between them. Germline V lookup: CDR1 DFQATT, CDR2 SNEGSKA (reference sequence). This CDR3 has 14 amino acids. The CDR3 spells CSAPRGRGNQPQHF. The DNA of the CDR3 is TGCAGTGCCCCTCGGGGTCGGGGCAATCAGCCCCAGCATTTT.

This clonotype came up a few times. CDR3 in DNA: TGTGCCAGCAGTATACCAGGGGAGTGGCAGCCCCAGCATTTT. Translating it yields CASSIPGEWQPQHF. The chain couples TRBV28 to TRBJ1-5; D is possibly TRBD1 (6 bases). CDR3 length: 14 residues. V was clipped by 5 bases and J by 7 bases, with 15 bases between them. Germline CDR1 reads MDHEN; CDR2 reads SYDVKM.

V and J are TRBV7-2 and TRBJ2-1; the D gene is possibly TRBD1 (6 bases). CDR3 length: 16 residues. Germline V lookup: CDR1 SGHTA, CDR2 FQGNSA. V was pared by 0 bases and J by 4 bases, with 13 bases between. Here the CDR3 DNA reads TGTGCCAGCAGCTTAGCTGTGACAGGCCATTACAATGAGCAGTTCTTC. This encodes CASSLAVTGHYNEQFF.

This clonotype showed up just a few times. The V gene is TRBV11-2, the J gene TRBJ2-3; D is ambiguous. Between the trimmed V and J ends, which lost 1 base and 2 bases, there was a span of 13 bases. CDR1 is SGHAT and CDR2 is FQNNGV in the germline V gene. The CDR3 runs to 16 residues. The CDR3 sequence is CASSLGSRRYTDTQYF. In DNA form, the CDR3 reads TGTGCCAGCAGCTTAGGATCCAGACGTTACACAGATACGCAGTATTTT.

In regard to this clonotype: Just one base apart from a much larger clone, this may be a read error. The V gene is TRBV3-1, the J gene TRBJ2-7, with TRBD1 matching over 8 bases. Trimming cost V 8 bases and J 7 bases; bases outside gene matches: 10. Germline CDR1 LGHDT, CDR2 YNNKEL (reference sequence). The CDR3 runs to 13 residues. CDR3 residues: CASRDRGYNEQYF. The CDR3 bases are TGTGCCAGCCGAGACAGGGGCTACAATGAGCAGTACTTC.

The chain joins TRBV20-1 to TRBJ2-1; 7 positions match TRBD2. The DNA end lines up better with TRBJ2-7; the J call may be wrong. This CDR3 spans 15 amino acids. Germline V gene sequence: CDR1 DFQATT, CDR2 SNEGSKA (reference sequence). DNA of the CDR3: TGCAGTGCCCCACCGGGCGGGAGCCCCTACAATGAGCAGTACTTC. It yields the protein CSAPPGGSPYNEQYF.

As to this clonotype: An end of the junction does not agree with germline; a read error may underlie this. The chain's CDR3 is CSARWTSANGQFF. CDR3 in DNA: TGCAGTGCTAGGTGGACTAGCGCCAATGGGCAGTTCTTC. This sequence joins TRBV20-1 and TRBJ2-1, with 9 bases identical to TRBD2. CDR3 size: 13 residues. Germline CDR1 is DFQATT and CDR2 is SNEGSKA (reference sequence).

The V and J genes are TRBV28 and TRBJ2-7, with 9 positions matching TRBD1. The germline CDR1 and CDR2 sequences are MDHEN and SYDVKM. The CDR3 loop spans 15 amino acids. After removal of 7 bases from V and 3 bases from J, the junction contained 10 bases not matched to a gene. The CDR3 nucleotides are TGTGCCAGCAAACCACGAGGGACAGGGAACTACGAGCAGTACTTC. Protein product: CASKPRGTGNYEQYF.

A few counts support this clonotype. The gene calls are TRBV14 and TRBJ2-5; D perhaps matches TRBD1 (5 bases). The CDR3 loop spans 13 amino acids. V was trimmed by 4 bases and J by 8 bases, leaving 14 bases between them. Germline V gene data show CDR1 as SGHDN and CDR2 as FVKESK. The CDR3 here is CASSLDRRGTQYF. Written as DNA, the CDR3 is TGTGCCAGCAGCCTTGATCGAAGGGGCACCCAGTACTTC.

The rearrangement uses TRBV4-1 and TRBJ2-1, with D tentatively TRBD2 (6 bases). The CDR3 totals 15 residues. The germline V gene has CDR1 MGHRA and CDR2 YSYEKL. Trimming took 4 bases from V and 7 from J, leaving 17 bases between them. CDR3 in amino acids: CASSRGTGGVNEQFF. The CDR3 nucleotides are TGCGCCAGCAGCCGTGGGACGGGCGGGGTGAATGAGCAGTTCTTC.

The V gene is TRBV7-2, the J gene TRBJ2-7; perhaps TRBD2 as D (5 bases). Germline CDR1 reads SGHTA; CDR2 reads FQGNSA. The CDR3 runs to 15 residues. V lost 0 bases to trimming and J lost 7 bases, with 16 bases between them. DNA of the CDR3: TGTGCCAGCAGCTTAGCCCTAGCTGCCTACAATGAGCAGTACTTC. Protein product: CASSLALAAYNEQYF.